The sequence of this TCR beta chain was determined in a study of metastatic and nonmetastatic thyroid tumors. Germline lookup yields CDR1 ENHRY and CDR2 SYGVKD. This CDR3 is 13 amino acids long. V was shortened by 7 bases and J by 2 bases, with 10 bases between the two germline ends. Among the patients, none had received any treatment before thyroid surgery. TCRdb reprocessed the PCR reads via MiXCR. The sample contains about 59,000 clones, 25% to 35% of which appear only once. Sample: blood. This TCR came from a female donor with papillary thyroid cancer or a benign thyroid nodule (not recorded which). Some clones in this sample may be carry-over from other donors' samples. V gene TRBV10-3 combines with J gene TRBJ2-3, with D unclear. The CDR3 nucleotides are TGTGCCATCAACGGACCGAACACAGATACGCAGTATTTT. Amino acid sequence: CAINGPNTDTQYF.